This passage covers 21 T cell receptor beta chains from one sample sequenced in a study of CD8 T cells in Susac syndrome (dated by TCRdb to the late 2010s). The library relied on the immunoSEQ multiplex PCR assay. RNA was extracted with the RNeasy kit and roughly 0.5 to 1 ug was reverse transcribed using random hexamers. TCRdb reran the public reads through fastp at Q25 and MiXCR, keeping productive beta chains. Duplicate CDR3 protein sequences are folded into a single record with the most common DNA and genes. This sample lists under 200,000 distinct CDR3 sequences; roughly 92% were detected once. The ten largest clones represent approximately 0.11% of the sample. The specimen sequenced was CD4+ T cells from PBMCs. The receptor set was obtained from a human donor with Susac syndrome.

The V call is TRBV6-1, the J call TRBJ1-3; D is unresolved. V was cut by 7 bases and J by 11 bases, with 18 bases left in between. CDR1 and CDR2 (germline): MNHNS, SASEGT. The CDR3 runs to 13 residues. DNA for the CDR3: TGTGCCAGCACCCGAACCGGGGTTAACGCCATATATTTT. Translating gives CASTRTGVNAIYF.

This chain connects TRBV7-8 to TRBJ1-1, with D possibly being TRBD1 (6 bases). The V gene's germline CDR1 is SGHVS and CDR2 FQNEAQ. The CDR3 runs 15 residues. V lost 4 bases and J lost 7, with 19 bases in between. The chain's CDR3 is CASSSQGVITGEAFF. CDR3 DNA: TGTGCCAGCAGCTCACAGGGTGTGATTACAGGTGAAGCTTTCTTT. Looking up the rest from reference TRBV7-8 and TRBJ1-1 gives the full variable domain: GAGVSQSPRYKVAKRGQDVALRCDPISGHVSLFWYQQALGQGPEFLTYFQNEAQLDKSGLPSDRFFAERPEGSVSTLKIQRTQQEDSAVYLCASSSQGVITGEAFFGQGTRLTVV.

This chain links TRBV7-2 with TRBJ1-2, with D possibly being TRBD1 (5 bases). V dropped 4 bases and J dropped 4 bases, with 13 bases sitting between them. CDR3 length equals 14 residues. Germline lookup yields CDR1 SGHTA and CDR2 FQGNSA. The CDR3: CASSWGDGFYGYTF. The CDR3 region has the DNA TGTGCCAGCAGCTGGGGGGACGGATTCTATGGCTACACCTTC.

The chain recombines TRBV20-1 with TRBJ2-1; D is unresolved. CDR3 length: 14 residues. Germline V gene lookup returns CDR1 DFQATT and CDR2 SNEGSKA (reference sequence). V dropped 5 bases and J dropped 0 bases, with 11 bases sitting between them. CDR3 DNA: TGCAGTGCTGAACTTCAGAGCTCCTACAATGAGCAGTTCTTC. The encoded protein is CSAELQSSYNEQFF.

V usage is TRBV18 and J usage is TRBJ1-1, with 8 positions matching TRBD1. From germline, CDR1 is KGHSH and CDR2 LQKENI. The J segment lost 5 bases and the V segment lost 5 bases, leaving 10 bases of the junction unmatched. This CDR3 has 15 residues. The CDR3 region is CASSYEQGGRTEAFF. CDR3 nucleotide sequence: TGTGCCAGCTCATATGAACAGGGGGGTAGGACTGAAGCTTTCTTT. The variable domain in full, with the rest retrieved from reference TRBV18 and TRBJ1-1, is NAGVMQNPRHLVRRRGQEARLRCSPMKGHSHVYWYRQLPEEGLKFMVYLQKENIIDESGMPKERFSAEFPKEGPSILRIQQVVRGDSAAYFCASSYEQGGRTEAFFGQGTRLTVV.

The rearrangement links TRBV6-5 to TRBJ2-6; unclear D gene. The CDR3 contains 17 residues. Germline CDR1 and CDR2: MNHEY and SVGAGI. Trimming took 2 bases from V and 0 from J, leaving 11 bases between them. This CDR3 is CASSYQQTYSGANVLTF. For the CDR3, the DNA is TGTGCCAGCAGTTACCAACAAACATACTCTGGGGCCAACGTCCTGACTTTC.

This clonotype was counted only a few times. V gene TRBV2 combines with J gene TRBJ2-3, with 7 bases matching TRBD1. Trimming cost V 4 bases and J 1 base; bases outside gene matches: 5. The CDR3 has 15 residues. Germline-derived CDR1 and CDR2 are SNHLY and FYNNEI. The CDR3: CASSATGLGTDTQYF. The DNA of the CDR3 is TGTGCCAGCAGTGCGACAGGGCTGGGCACAGATACGCAGTATTTT. Supplemented by reference TRBV2 and TRBJ2-3, the full variable domain reads EPEVTQTPSHQVTQMGQEVILRCVPISNHLYFYWYRQILGQKVEFLVSFYNNEISEKSEIFDDQFSVERPDGSNFTLKIRSTKLEDSAMYFCASSATGLGTDTQYFGPGTRLTVL.

The chain joins TRBV2 to TRBJ2-3; 10 bases map to TRBD2. This CDR3 comprises 15 residues. The J segment lost 5 bases and the V segment lost 6 bases, leaving 8 bases of the junction unmatched. Per the germline V gene, CDR1 is SNHLY and CDR2 is FYNNEI. CDR3 DNA sequence: TGTGCCAGCAGAGCAGCGGGGGGGCGGGAAGATACGCAGTATTTT. It specifies CASRAAGGREDTQYF.

The genes are TRBV12-3 or TRBV12-4 and TRBJ1-5; no clear D. CDR3 length: 14 residues. V shed 3 bases and J shed 5 bases, with 11 bases lying between them. CDR3 region: CASSFRQDHQPQHF. As DNA, the CDR3 is TGTGCCAGCAGTTTCAGGCAGGATCATCAGCCCCAGCATTTT.

The rearrangement joins TRBV6-5 to TRBJ2-1; TRBD2 matches 10 bases. The CDR3 has 17 residues. Germline V gene lookup returns CDR1 MNHEY and CDR2 SVGAGI. After removal of 0 bases from V and 4 bases from J, the junction contained 6 bases not matched to a gene. In DNA, the CDR3 is TGTGCCAGCAGTTACTCTTCCCTAGCGGGGGTTTACAATGAGCAGTTCTTC. Its translation is CASSYSSLAGVYNEQFF.

V and J are TRBV7-3 and TRBJ1-4; D gene uncertain. V lost 2 bases and J lost 0, with 10 bases in between. This CDR3 comprises 16 residues. Germline assignment: CDR1 SGHTA and CDR2 FQGTGA. The CDR3 nucleotides are TGTGCCAGCAGCTTACTTCGGACGGCAACTAATGAAAAACTGTTTTTT. It is translated as CASSLLRTATNEKLFF.

The chain combines TRBV13 with TRBJ2-1; 7 nucleotides match TRBD2. V gave up 2 bases and J gave up 6 bases; unmatched junction bases: 7. The CDR3 runs 15 residues. Germline lookup yields CDR1 PRHDT and CDR2 FYEKMQ (reference sequence). The CDR3 nucleotides read TGTGCCAGCAGCTTAAGCTCGCGGGGGTCCAATGAGCAGTTCTTC. Amino acids: CASSLSSRGSNEQFF.

The chain couples TRBV5-1 to TRBJ2-7; D gene unclear. V was trimmed by 4 bases and J by 2 bases, leaving 10 bases between them. Germline V CDR1 and CDR2: SGHRS, YFSETQ. The CDR3 extends over 13 amino acids. DNA of the CDR3: TGCGCCAGCAGCATTCAGGAGCCCTACGAGCAGTACTTC. Protein product: CASSIQEPYEQYF.

This chain uses TRBV15 with TRBJ1-6, with D unresolved. V was cut by 3 bases and J by 2 bases, with 5 bases left in between. The CDR3 totals 14 residues. CDR1 is LNHNV and CDR2 is YYDKDF in the germline V gene (reference sequence). For the CDR3, the DNA is TGTGCCACCAGCAGTACAGCCTATAATTCACCCCTCCACTTT. This sequence encodes CATSSTAYNSPLHF.

This rearrangement joins TRBV9 to TRBJ2-2; D is undetermined. The CDR3 runs to 15 residues. Trimming took off 3 bases at V and 0 bases at J, with 9 bases between the two ends. Germline CDR1 is SGDLS and CDR2 is YYNGEE. The CDR3 nucleotides read TGTGCCAGCAGCGCGAGCCCGACGAACACCGGGGAGCTGTTTTTT. This encodes CASSASPTNTGELFF.

In this sample, this clonotype turned up once. The chain links TRBV7-2 to TRBJ2-1; D remains unclear. The CDR3 contains 14 residues. V was clipped by 4 bases and J by 7 bases, with 14 bases between them. CDR1 is SGHTA and CDR2 is FQGNSA in the germline V gene. CDR3 residues: CASSSGPARNEQFF. The CDR3 DNA sequence: TGTGCCAGCAGCTCGGGTCCGGCCAGGAATGAGCAGTTCTTC.

The chain is built from TRBV20-1 and TRBJ1-1; 7 bases are shared with TRBD1. Trimming removed 5 bases from V and 5 bases from J; junction bases left unmatched: 8. The CDR3 loop spans 13 amino acids. CDR1 and CDR2 from the germline V gene are DFQATT and SNEGSKA (reference sequence). The CDR3 loop reads CSALKQGGTEAFF. The DNA for the CDR3 is TGCAGTGCTCTAAAGCAGGGGGGGACTGAAGCTTTCTTT.

The gene calls are TRBV6-2 or TRBV6-3 and TRBJ2-7, with TRBD2 matching over 11 bases. The V gene end was trimmed by 4 bases and the J gene end by 4 bases; junction bases not matched to a gene: 3. Germline V gene sequence: CDR1 MNHEY, CDR2 SVGEGT. The CDR3 sequence is 14 residues long. The CDR3 DNA follows: TGTGCCAGCAGTTCGGGACTAGCGGAGTACGAGCAGTACTTC. Its translation: CASSSGLAEYEQYF.

V gene TRBV6-5 combines with J gene TRBJ2-4, with D tentatively TRBD1 (6 bases). The CDR3 has 16 residues. Germline V gene lookup returns CDR1 MNHEY and CDR2 SVGAGI. Trimming took off 4 bases at V and 0 bases at J, with 13 bases between the two ends. CDR3: CASSLATGQAKNIQYF. CDR3 in DNA: TGTGCCAGCAGTTTAGCGACAGGCCAAGCCAAAAACATTCAGTACTTC.

The chain recombines TRBV6-5 with TRBJ1-1; possible D gene TRBD1, 5 bases. Deletions cut 3 bases from V and 5 bases from J, with 10 bases between. The germline V gene encodes CDR1 MNHEY and CDR2 SVGAGI. The CDR3 loop spans 13 amino acids. As DNA, the CDR3 is TGTGCCAGCAGTTATCCGGGGGGGACTGAAGCTTTCTTT. Encoded protein: CASSYPGGTEAFF.

This chain uses TRBV3-1 with TRBJ1-1, with no clear D. Germline V gene sequence: CDR1 LGHDT, CDR2 YNNKEL (reference sequence). The CDR3 sequence is 13 residues long. Trimming cost V 0 bases and J 5 bases, with 7 bases left between them. CDR3 sequence: CASSQDRATEAFF. Here the CDR3 DNA reads TGTGCCAGCAGCCAAGATCGGGCGACTGAAGCTTTCTTT.